These 26 T cell receptor beta chains share one sample of origin, sequenced in a study of CD8+ T cells in alopecia areata (dated by TCRdb to 2017 to 2018). Libraries were made using the immunoSEQ multiplex PCR assay. RNA was extracted from all samples and reverse transcribed into cDNA as template for TCR sequencing. TCRdb limited this immuneACCESS table to in-frame rearrangements with V and J called. A share of clones is missing; checked studies link under half to unresolved V genes, and the rest is unexplained. For this sample there are 200,000 or so clones; about two fifths appear just once. The ten most abundant clones make up around 0.48% of the sample. The treatment or condition label for this specimen denotes: oral pan-JAK inhibitor, 5-10 mg twice daily. The material sequenced was CD4+ T cells sorted from blood, taken at approximately week 34, from a patient treated with tofacitinib. The receptors were gathered from a human donor with alopecia areata.

This clone has just a few counts. V is TRBV18 and J is TRBJ1-2; the match to TRBD1 covers 9 bases. The V gene's germline CDR1 is KGHSH and CDR2 LQKENI. Losses at the gene ends were 4 bases for V and 4 bases for J; bases not matched to a gene: 4. There are 14 residues in the CDR3. The CDR3 DNA sequence: TGTGCCAGCTCACGGGACAGGGACGGCTATGGCTACACCTTC. Its protein product is CASSRDRDGYGYTF.

This sequence joins TRBV11-2 and TRBJ1-5; unclear D gene. V lost 2 bases and J 0 bases, leaving 5 bases between the germline ends. The germline V gene has CDR1 SGHAT and CDR2 FQNNGV. The CDR3 runs 14 residues. The CDR3 protein is CASSLYGSNQPQHF. In DNA form, the CDR3 reads TGTGCCAGCAGCTTATATGGTAGCAATCAGCCCCAGCATTTT. Supplemented by reference TRBV11-2 and TRBJ1-5, the full variable domain reads EAGVAQSPRYKIIEKRQSVAFWCNPISGHATLYWYQQILGQGPKLLIQFQNNGVVDDSQLPKDRFSAERLKGVDSTLKIQPAKLEDSAVYLCASSLYGSNQPQHFGDGTRLSIL.

The V call is TRBV5-1, the J call TRBJ1-1, with D possibly matching TRBD1 (6 bases). CDR1 is SGHRS and CDR2 is YFSETQ in the germline V gene. Trimming shortened V by 4 bases and J by 4 bases, and 14 bases separated the two germline ends. CDR3 length equals 14 residues. In nucleotides, the CDR3 is TGCGCCAGCAGCGAAGGACAGCCGGGCACTGAAGCTTTCTTT. Its protein is CASSEGQPGTEAFF.

The V gene is TRBV4-2, the J gene TRBJ2-1; the match to TRBD2 covers 7 bases. V shed 10 bases and J 2 bases; nucleotides not matched to a gene: 8. Germline CDR1 is LGHNA and CDR2 is YNFKEQ. CDR3 size: 14 residues. CDR3 DNA sequence: TGTGCCACCGCCCCTGGGGGGGCCTACAATGAGCAGTTCTTC. Protein: CATAPGGAYNEQFF.

The genes are TRBV4-1 and TRBJ2-1, with D maybe TRBD2 (5 bases). Germline CDR1 and CDR2: MGHRA and YSYEKL. The CDR3 runs 18 residues. Trimming cost V 6 bases and J 5 bases, with 26 bases left between them. CDR3 sequence (DNA): TGCGCCAGCAGACTCCCTGGTCGCGCCCAAGGGAGCAACAATGAGCAGTTCTTC. Translation gives CASRLPGRAQGSNNEQFF.

This clone was seen more than once but under ten times. The chain carries TRBV15 and TRBJ2-1, with a weak D call TRBD1 (7 bases). The CDR3 covers 16 residues. Trimming took off 5 bases at V and 5 bases at J, with 19 bases between the two ends. Germline V gene lookup returns CDR1 LNHNV and CDR2 YYDKDF (reference sequence). For the CDR3, the DNA is TGTGCCACCAGCTCCCCGGTGGCGGGACAGAACAATGAGCAGTTCTTC. This sequence encodes CATSSPVAGQNNEQFF.

V and J are TRBV6-1 and TRBJ1-1; 7 positions agree with TRBD1. Germline-derived CDR1 and CDR2 are MNHNS and SASEGT. The V gene end was trimmed by 8 bases and the J gene end by 4 bases; junction bases not matched to a gene: 10. This CDR3 has 14 residues. This chain's CDR3 is CASGTTGAATEAFF. CDR3 DNA sequence: TGTGCCAGCGGAACCACAGGGGCGGCCACTGAAGCTTTCTTT.

This clone has a single count. This chain links TRBV30 with TRBJ1-2, with 8 bases lining up with TRBD1. Germline CDR1 and CDR2: GTSNPN and SVGIG (reference sequence). V trimming: 4 bases; J trimming: 1 base; junction bases outside the gene matches: 5. The CDR3 loop spans 14 amino acids. The chain's CDR3 is CAWIGGQVNYGYTF. The DNA for the CDR3 is TGTGCCTGGATAGGGGGACAGGTTAACTATGGCTACACCTTC.

This clone turned up a few times. The chain uses TRBV9 and TRBJ1-2; a possible D gene is TRBD1 (6 bases). The CDR3 has 15 residues. Germline CDR1 SGDLS, CDR2 YYNGEE. V shed 6 bases and J shed 2 bases, with 17 bases lying between them. The CDR3 sequence: CASKRTAVPNYGYTF. In DNA form, the CDR3 reads TGTGCCAGCAAGAGGACAGCCGTACCAAACTATGGCTACACCTTC.

The gene calls are TRBV10-3 and TRBJ1-5; no definite D call. The germline gives CDR1 ENHRY, CDR2 SYGVKD. The germline V and J ends were trimmed by 0 bases and 6 bases, with 9 bases remaining between them. The CDR3 is made up of 14 amino acids. CDR3 coding DNA: TGTGCCATCAGTGAGTCTACGGGCGCTCAGCCCCAGCATTTT. Amino acid sequence: CAISESTGAQPQHF.

The genes are TRBV29-1 and TRBJ2-1; 11 bases align to TRBD2. Germline V lookup: CDR1 SQVTM, CDR2 ANQGSEA. The CDR3 length is 14 residues. The junction had 11 bases not matched to a gene; V was cut back by 8 bases and J by 8 bases. In nucleotides, the CDR3 is TGCAGCTTAGGGATGACTAGCGGGGCGGATGAGCAGTTCTTC. Amino acid sequence: CSLGMTSGADEQFF.

Here the CDR3 reads CASSPRRDLGYGYTF. DNA for the CDR3: TGTGCCAGCAGTCCCAGAAGGGACTTGGGATATGGCTACACCTTC. This chain uses TRBV6-5 with TRBJ1-2; D is perhaps TRBD1 (5 bases). Trimming removed 5 bases from V and 5 bases from J, with 18 bases in between. Germline V gene lookup returns CDR1 MNHEY and CDR2 SVGAGI. The CDR3 has 15 residues.

This clone has just a few counts. CDR3 residues: CAWSVVKPPYGYTF. DNA of the CDR3: TGTGCCTGGAGTGTTGTCAAACCCCCCTATGGCTACACCTTC. The rearrangement links TRBV30 to TRBJ1-2; unclear D gene. V shed 0 bases and J shed 4 bases, with 12 bases lying between them. Germline CDR1 and CDR2: GTSNPN and SVGIG (reference sequence). CDR3 length equals 14 residues. Filled out from reference TRBV30 and TRBJ1-2, the complete variable domain reads SQTIHQWPATLVQPVGSPLSLECTVEGTSNPNLYWYRQAAGRGLQLLFYSVGIGQISSEVPQNLSASRPQDRQFILSSKKLLLSDSGFYLCAWSVVKPPYGYTFGSGTRLTVV.

V is TRBV7-9 and J is TRBJ1-1; no clear D gene. CDR1 and CDR2 (germline): SEHNR, FQNEAQ (reference sequence). Trimming removed 1 base at V and 1 base at J, with 7 bases between. The CDR3 is 14 residues long. Here the CDR3 reads CASSLGQSNTEAFF. CDR3 nucleotides: TGTGCCAGCAGCTTAGGGCAGTCGAACACTGAAGCTTTCTTT.

This clone was picked up one time. The chain carries TRBV6-5 and TRBJ2-2, with D possibly matching TRBD1 (6 bases). Between the trimmed V and J ends, which lost 7 bases and 4 bases, there was a span of 13 bases. The length of the CDR3 is 14 residues. Germline V gene sequence: CDR1 MNHEY, CDR2 SVGAGI. CDR3 DNA: TGTGCCAGCAAGGATGGGGGCTCCACCGGGGAGCTGTTTTTT. As protein: CASKDGGSTGELFF.

As to this clone: The junction departs from the called germline gene at one end, perhaps through a read error. The J gene is TRBJ2-4, the V gene TRBV6-1; D possibly corresponds to TRBD1 (5 bases). Germline V gene sequence: CDR1 MNHNS, CDR2 SASEGT. CDR3 length: 12 amino acids. The CDR3, as DNA: TGTGCCAGCAGTACTCGGACCTCAGGGTCGATTTTC. Protein: CASSTRTSGSIF.

The chain has TRBV9 and TRBJ2-2; 11 bases map to TRBD2. Germline values: CDR1 SGDLS, CDR2 YYNGEE. The trim removed 5 bases at V and 6 bases at J, leaving 6 bases unmatched. CDR3 size: 15 residues. The CDR3 DNA follows: TGTGCCAGCAGTTCCGGGACTAGCGGAGCCGGGGAGCTGTTTTTT. Protein: CASSSGTSGAGELFF.

The rearrangement uses TRBV7-2 and TRBJ1-1, with a possible D match to TRBD1 (5 bases). Per germline, CDR1 SGHTA and CDR2 FQGNSA. V was trimmed by 5 bases and J by 1 base, leaving 23 bases between them. This CDR3 has 18 amino acids. DNA of the CDR3: TGTGCCAGCAGCCCAACCCGTTATAGGCGGGACCCGAACACTGAAGCTTTCTTT. Protein: CASSPTRYRRDPNTEAFF.

This chain links TRBV5-1 with TRBJ2-1; 7 positions match TRBD1. Germline V gene data show CDR1 as SGHRS and CDR2 as YFSETQ. The junction had 5 bases not matched to a gene; V was cut back by 0 bases and J by 8 bases. CDR3 length: 14 residues. The CDR3 region has the DNA TGCGCCAGCAGCTTGGGACAGGGAATCCATGAGCAGTTCTTC. This sequence encodes CASSLGQGIHEQFF.

This chain connects TRBV11-2 to TRBJ2-1; TRBD2 matches 8 bases. This CDR3 spans 19 amino acids. Trimming removed 3 bases from V and 0 bases from J; junction bases left unmatched: 13. CDR1 is SGHAT and CDR2 is FQNNGV in the germline V gene. CDR3 in DNA: TGTGCCAGCAGCTTTGAAGGTAGCGGGGACATCCGCTCCTACAATGAGCAGTTCTTC. This sequence encodes CASSFEGSGDIRSYNEQFF.

V and J are TRBV29-1 and TRBJ2-1; D ambiguous. This CDR3 has 11 residues. Trimming pared 5 bases from V and 3 bases from J, leaving 5 bases between. CDR1 and CDR2 from the germline V gene are SQVTM and ANQGSEA. The CDR3 reads CSVHGYNEQFF. In DNA form, the CDR3 reads TGCAGCGTTCACGGCTACAATGAGCAGTTCTTC.

The chain recombines TRBV5-1 with TRBJ1-2; D call uncertain. V was trimmed by 4 bases and J by 4 bases, leaving 11 bases between them. Germline CDR1 and CDR2: SGHRS and YFSETQ. This CDR3 spans 13 amino acids. CDR3 in amino acids: CASSDTRGYGYTF. The DNA for the CDR3 is TGCGCCAGCAGCGATACTCGTGGCTATGGCTACACCTTC.

Worth noting for this clone: This same CDR3 is encoded by further DNA sequences in the sample. This chain connects TRBV5-1 to TRBJ2-3; D is ambiguous. V lost 0 bases, J lost 4 bases, and 3 bases lay in between. This CDR3 is 12 amino acids long. Germline CDR1 is SGHRS and CDR2 is YFSETQ. CDR3: CASSLGSDTQYF. For the CDR3, the DNA is TGCGCCAGCAGCTTGGGCTCAGATACGCAGTATTTT.

V gene TRBV18 combines with J gene TRBJ2-3, with D possibly matching TRBD2 (5 bases). Germline CDR1 is KGHSH and CDR2 is LQKENI. The length of the CDR3 is 13 residues. Trimming shortened V by 5 bases and J by 2 bases, and 8 bases separated the two germline ends. CDR3 region: CASSVRDTDTQYF. The DNA for the CDR3 is TGTGCCAGCTCAGTTCGGGACACAGATACGCAGTATTTT. Supplemented by reference TRBV18 and TRBJ2-3, the full variable domain reads NAGVMQNPRHLVRRRGQEARLRCSPMKGHSHVYWYRQLPEEGLKFMVYLQKENIIDESGMPKERFSAEFPKEGPSILRIQQVVRGDSAAYFCASSVRDTDTQYFGPGTRLTVL.

The sample holds one count of this clone. The chain employs TRBV30 and TRBJ2-7, with D maybe TRBD2 (5 bases). Germline V gene lookup returns CDR1 GTSNPN and CDR2 SVGIG (reference sequence). The CDR3 has 11 residues. Between the trimmed V and J ends, which lost 0 bases and 9 bases, there was a span of 9 bases. The CDR3 here is CAWSVEAVQYF. CDR3 nucleotides: TGTGCCTGGAGTGTAGAAGCGGTGCAGTACTTC.

V and J are TRBV7-9 and TRBJ2-2, with TRBD2 matching over 10 bases. CDR1 is SEHNR, CDR2 FQNEAQ, per germline (reference sequence). The CDR3 spans 16 residues. V shed 5 bases, J shed 0 bases, and the junction held 3 bases outside the gene matches. Here the CDR3 reads CASSILAGANTGELFF. The CDR3 nucleotides are TGTGCCAGCAGCATCCTAGCGGGAGCGAACACCGGGGAGCTGTTTTTT.